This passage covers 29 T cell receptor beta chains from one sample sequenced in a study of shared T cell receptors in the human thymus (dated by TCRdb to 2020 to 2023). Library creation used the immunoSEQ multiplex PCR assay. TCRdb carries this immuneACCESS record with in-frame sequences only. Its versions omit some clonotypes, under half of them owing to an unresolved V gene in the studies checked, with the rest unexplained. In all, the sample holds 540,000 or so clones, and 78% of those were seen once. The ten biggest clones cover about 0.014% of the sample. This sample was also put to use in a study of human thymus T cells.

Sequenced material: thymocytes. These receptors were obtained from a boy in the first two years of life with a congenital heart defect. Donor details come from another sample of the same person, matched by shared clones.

CDR3 nucleotide sequence: TGTGCCAGCAGGCGGATTGCTAGCACAGATACGCAGTATTTT. It encodes CASRRIASTDTQYF. V usage is TRBV6-5 and J usage is TRBJ2-3; the D is unclear. This CDR3 region has 14 residues. Trimming left V 6 bases short and J 0 bases short, with 10 bases between. The germline gives CDR1 MNHEY, CDR2 SVGAGI.

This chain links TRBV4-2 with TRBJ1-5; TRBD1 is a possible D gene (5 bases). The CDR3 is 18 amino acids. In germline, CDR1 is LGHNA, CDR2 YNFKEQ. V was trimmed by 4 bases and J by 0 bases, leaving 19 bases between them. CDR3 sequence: CASSLQTPGLHSNQPQHF. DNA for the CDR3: TGTGCCAGCAGCCTACAAACACCGGGACTCCATAGCAATCAGCCCCAGCATTTT.

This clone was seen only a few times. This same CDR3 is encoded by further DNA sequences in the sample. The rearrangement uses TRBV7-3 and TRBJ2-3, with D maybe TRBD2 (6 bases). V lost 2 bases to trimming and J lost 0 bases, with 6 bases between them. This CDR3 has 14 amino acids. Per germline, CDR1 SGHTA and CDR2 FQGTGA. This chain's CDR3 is CASSLAGSTDTQYF. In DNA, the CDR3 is TGTGCCAGCAGCTTAGCGGGAAGCACAGATACGCAGTATTTT.

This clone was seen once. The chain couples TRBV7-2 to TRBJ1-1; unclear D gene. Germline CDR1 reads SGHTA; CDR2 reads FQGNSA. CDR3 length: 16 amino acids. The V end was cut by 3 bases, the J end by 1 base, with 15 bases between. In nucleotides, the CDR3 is TGTGCCAGCAGCTTCCCCCTGGCGGCAGAGAACACTGAAGCTTTCTTT. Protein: CASSFPLAAENTEAFF. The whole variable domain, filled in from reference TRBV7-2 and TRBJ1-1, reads GAGVSQSPSNKVTEKGKDVELRCDPISGHTALYWYRQSLGQGLEFLIYFQGNSAPDKSGLPSDRFSAERTGGSVSTLTIQRTQQEDSAVYLCASSFPLAAENTEAFFGQGTRLTVV.

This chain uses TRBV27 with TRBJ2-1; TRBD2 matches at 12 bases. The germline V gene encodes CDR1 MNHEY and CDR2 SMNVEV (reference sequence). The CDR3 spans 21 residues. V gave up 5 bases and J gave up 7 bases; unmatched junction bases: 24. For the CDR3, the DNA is TGTGCCAGCAGTCCCCGGCGGCTAGCGGGAGGGCCAACCTCTTTCCCTAATGAGCAGTTCTTC. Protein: CASSPRRLAGGPTSFPNEQFF.

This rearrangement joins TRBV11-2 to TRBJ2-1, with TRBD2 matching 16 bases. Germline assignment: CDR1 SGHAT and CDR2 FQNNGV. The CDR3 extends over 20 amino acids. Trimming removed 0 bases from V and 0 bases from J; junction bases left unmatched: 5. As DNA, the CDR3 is TGTGCCAGCAGCTTAGACTCCGGGACTAGCGGGAGGGTCTCCTACAATGAGCAGTTCTTC. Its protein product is CASSLDSGTSGRVSYNEQFF. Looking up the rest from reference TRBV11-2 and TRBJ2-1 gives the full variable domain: EAGVAQSPRYKIIEKRQSVAFWCNPISGHATLYWYQQILGQGPKLLIQFQNNGVVDDSQLPKDRFSAERLKGVDSTLKIQPAKLEDSAVYLCASSLDSGTSGRVSYNEQFFGPGTRLTVL.

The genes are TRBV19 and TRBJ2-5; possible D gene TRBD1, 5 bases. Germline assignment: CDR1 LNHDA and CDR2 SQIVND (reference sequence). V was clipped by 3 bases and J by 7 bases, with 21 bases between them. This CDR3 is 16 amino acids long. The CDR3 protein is CASSMVLVRASGTQYF. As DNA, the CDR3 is TGTGCCAGTAGTATGGTTCTTGTCAGGGCCTCGGGGACCCAGTACTTC.

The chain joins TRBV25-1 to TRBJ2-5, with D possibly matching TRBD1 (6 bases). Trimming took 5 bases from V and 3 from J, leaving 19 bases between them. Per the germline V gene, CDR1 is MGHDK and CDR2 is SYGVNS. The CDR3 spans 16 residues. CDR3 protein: CASSHHILRGEETQYF. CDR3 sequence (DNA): TGTGCCAGCAGTCATCATATCCTCAGGGGCGAAGAGACCCAGTACTTC. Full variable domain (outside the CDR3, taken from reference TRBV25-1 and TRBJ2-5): EADIYQTPRYLVIGTGKKITLECSQTMGHDKMYWYQQDPGMELHLIHYSYGVNSTEKGDLSSESTVSRIRTEHFPLTLESARPSHTSQYLCASSHHILRGEETQYFGPGTRLLVL.

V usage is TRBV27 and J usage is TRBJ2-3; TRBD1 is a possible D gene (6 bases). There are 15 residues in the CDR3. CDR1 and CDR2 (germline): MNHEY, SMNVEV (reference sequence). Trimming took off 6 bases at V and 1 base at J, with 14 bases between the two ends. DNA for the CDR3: TGTGCCAGCAGCTATAGGACAGAACGCACAGATACGCAGTATTTT. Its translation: CASSYRTERTDTQYF.

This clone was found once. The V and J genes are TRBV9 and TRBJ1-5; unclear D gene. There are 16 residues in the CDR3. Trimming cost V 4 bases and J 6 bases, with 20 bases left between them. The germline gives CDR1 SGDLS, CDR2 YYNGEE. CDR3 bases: TGTGCCAGCAGCTGCCGGGGTTACCTCCGGGGTCAGCCCCAGCATTTT. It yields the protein CASSCRGYLRGQPQHF.

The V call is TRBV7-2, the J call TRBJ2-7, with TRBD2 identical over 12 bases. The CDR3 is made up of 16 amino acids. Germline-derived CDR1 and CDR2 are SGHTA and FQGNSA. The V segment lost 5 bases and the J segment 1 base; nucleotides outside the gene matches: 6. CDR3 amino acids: CASSPRTSGISYEQYF. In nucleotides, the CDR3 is TGTGCCAGCAGCCCCCGGACTAGCGGGATTTCCTACGAGCAGTACTTC.

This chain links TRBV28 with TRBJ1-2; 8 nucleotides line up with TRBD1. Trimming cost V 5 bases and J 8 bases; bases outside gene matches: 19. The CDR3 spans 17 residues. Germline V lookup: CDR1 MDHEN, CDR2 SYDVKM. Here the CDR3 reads CASSVVPDRGHKRGYTF. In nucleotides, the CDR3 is TGTGCCAGCAGTGTAGTCCCCGACAGGGGACATAAACGAGGCTACACCTTC.

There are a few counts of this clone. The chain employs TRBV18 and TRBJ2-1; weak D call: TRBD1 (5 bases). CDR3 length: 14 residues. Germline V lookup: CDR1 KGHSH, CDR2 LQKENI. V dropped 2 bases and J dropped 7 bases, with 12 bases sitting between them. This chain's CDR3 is CASSPSRAKNEQFF. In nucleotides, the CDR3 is TGTGCCAGCTCACCATCCAGGGCGAAAAATGAGCAGTTCTTC.

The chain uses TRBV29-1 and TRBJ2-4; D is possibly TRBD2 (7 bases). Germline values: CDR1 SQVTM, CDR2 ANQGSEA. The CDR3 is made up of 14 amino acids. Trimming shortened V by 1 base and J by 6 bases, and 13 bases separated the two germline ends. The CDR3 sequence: CSVEGGGQGNIQYF. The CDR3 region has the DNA TGCAGCGTTGAAGGGGGGGGGCAGGGAAACATTCAGTACTTC.

The CDR3 DNA reads TGTGCCAGCAGCTCCGGCACAGATACGCAGTATTTT. This translates into CASSSGTDTQYF. The chain uses TRBV5-4 and TRBJ2-3; D is ambiguous. The CDR3 is 12 amino acids. Trimming removed 3 bases from V and 1 base from J, with 3 bases in between. The V gene's germline CDR1 is SGHNT and CDR2 YYREEE (reference sequence).

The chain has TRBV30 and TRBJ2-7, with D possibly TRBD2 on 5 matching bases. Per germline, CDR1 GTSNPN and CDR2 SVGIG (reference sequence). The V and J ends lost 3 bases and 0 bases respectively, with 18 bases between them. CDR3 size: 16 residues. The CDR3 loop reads CAWRVPRAYLSYEQYF. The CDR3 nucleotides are TGTGCCTGGAGGGTCCCGCGGGCCTACCTCTCCTACGAGCAGTACTTC.

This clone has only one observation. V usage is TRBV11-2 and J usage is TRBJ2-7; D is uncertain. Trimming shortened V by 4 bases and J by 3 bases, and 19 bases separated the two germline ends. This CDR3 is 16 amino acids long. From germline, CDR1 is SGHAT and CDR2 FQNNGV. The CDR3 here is CASSCSQKTTLYEQYF. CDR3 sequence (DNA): TGTGCCAGCAGCTGTTCTCAGAAAACCACCCTCTACGAGCAGTACTTC.

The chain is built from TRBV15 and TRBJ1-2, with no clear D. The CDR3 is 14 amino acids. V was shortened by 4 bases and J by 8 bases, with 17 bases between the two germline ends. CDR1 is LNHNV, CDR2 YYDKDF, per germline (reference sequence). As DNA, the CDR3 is TGTGCCACCAGCAACATTGGGAGGGCCCGGGGCTACACCTTC. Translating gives CATSNIGRARGYTF.

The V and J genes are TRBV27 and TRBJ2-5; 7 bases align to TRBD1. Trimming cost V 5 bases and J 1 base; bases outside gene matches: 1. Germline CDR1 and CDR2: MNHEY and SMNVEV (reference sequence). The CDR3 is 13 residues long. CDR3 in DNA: TGTGCCAGCAGTCGACAGGGCCAAGAGACCCAGTACTTC. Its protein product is CASSRQGQETQYF.

The CDR3 loop is CASSKTSGVGGEQFF. The CDR3 DNA is TGTGCCAGCAGCAAAACTAGCGGGGTGGGCGGTGAGCAGTTCTTC. This rearrangement joins TRBV27 to TRBJ2-1, with 10 positions matching TRBD2. The CDR3 contains 15 residues. Germline V gene lookup returns CDR1 MNHEY and CDR2 SMNVEV (reference sequence). J was trimmed by 9 bases and V by 6 bases; bases with no gene match: 11.

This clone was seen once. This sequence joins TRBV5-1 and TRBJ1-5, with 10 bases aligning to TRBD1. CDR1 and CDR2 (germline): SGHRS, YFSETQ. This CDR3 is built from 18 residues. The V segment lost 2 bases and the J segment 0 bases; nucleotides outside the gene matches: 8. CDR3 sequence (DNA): TGCGCCAGCAGCTTACCCGGGACAGGGGCCTTTAGCAATCAGCCCCAGCATTTT. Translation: CASSLPGTGAFSNQPQHF.

The CDR3 DNA reads as TGCGCCAGCAGCCGAGGGACAGGGGGCGTCCAGCCCCAGCATTTT. Amino acids: CASSRGTGGVQPQHF. The rearrangement joins TRBV4-1 to TRBJ1-5; 12 positions match TRBD1. The ends lost 4 bases at V and 7 bases at J; junction bases unmatched: 5. The V gene's germline CDR1 is MGHRA and CDR2 YSYEKL. The CDR3 has 15 residues.

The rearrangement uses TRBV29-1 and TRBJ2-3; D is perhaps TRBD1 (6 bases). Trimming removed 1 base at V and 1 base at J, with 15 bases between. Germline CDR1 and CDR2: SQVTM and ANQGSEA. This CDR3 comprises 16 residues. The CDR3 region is CSVEGTRDTCTDTQYF. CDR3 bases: TGCAGCGTTGAAGGAACACGGGACACCTGCACAGATACGCAGTATTTT.

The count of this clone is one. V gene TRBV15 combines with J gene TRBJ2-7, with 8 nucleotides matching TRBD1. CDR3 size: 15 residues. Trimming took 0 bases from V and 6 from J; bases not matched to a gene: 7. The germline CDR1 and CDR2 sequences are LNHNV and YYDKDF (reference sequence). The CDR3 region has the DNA TGTGCCACCAGCAGAGATTCAGGGGGCAGAGGCGAGCAGTACTTC. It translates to CATSRDSGGRGEQYF.

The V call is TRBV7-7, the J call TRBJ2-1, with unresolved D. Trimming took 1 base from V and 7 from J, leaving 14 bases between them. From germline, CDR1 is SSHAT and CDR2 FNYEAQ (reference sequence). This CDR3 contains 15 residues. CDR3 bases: TGTGCCAGCAGCTTAGACTGGAGTGCCGGGAATGAGCAGTTCTTC. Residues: CASSLDWSAGNEQFF.

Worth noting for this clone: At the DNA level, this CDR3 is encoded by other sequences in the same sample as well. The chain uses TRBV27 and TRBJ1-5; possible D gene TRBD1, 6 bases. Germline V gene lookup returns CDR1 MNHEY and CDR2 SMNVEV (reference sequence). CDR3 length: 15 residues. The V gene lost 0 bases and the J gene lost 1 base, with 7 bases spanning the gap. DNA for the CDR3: TGTGCCAGCAGTTTATCGGGACACAGCAATCAGCCCCAGCATTTT. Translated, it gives CASSLSGHSNQPQHF.

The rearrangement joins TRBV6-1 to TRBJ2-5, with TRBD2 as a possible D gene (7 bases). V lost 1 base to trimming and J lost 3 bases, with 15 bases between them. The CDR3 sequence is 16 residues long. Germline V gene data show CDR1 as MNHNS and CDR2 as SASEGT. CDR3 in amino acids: CASSEGWRGGKETQYF. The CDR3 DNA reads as TGTGCCAGCAGTGAAGGGTGGAGGGGGGGAAAAGAGACCCAGTACTTC.

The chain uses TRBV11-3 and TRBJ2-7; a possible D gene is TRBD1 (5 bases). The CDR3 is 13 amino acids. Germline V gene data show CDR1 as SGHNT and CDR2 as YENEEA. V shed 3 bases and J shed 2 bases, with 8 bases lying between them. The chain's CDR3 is CASSFGRAYEQYF. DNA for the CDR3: TGTGCCAGCAGCTTCGGCAGGGCCTACGAGCAGTACTTC.

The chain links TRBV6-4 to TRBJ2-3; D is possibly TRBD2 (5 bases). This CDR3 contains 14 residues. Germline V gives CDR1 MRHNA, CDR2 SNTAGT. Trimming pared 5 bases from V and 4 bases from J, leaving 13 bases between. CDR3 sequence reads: CASSRVAGADTQYF. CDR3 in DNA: TGTGCCAGCAGTCGTGTAGCCGGGGCAGATACGCAGTATTTT.